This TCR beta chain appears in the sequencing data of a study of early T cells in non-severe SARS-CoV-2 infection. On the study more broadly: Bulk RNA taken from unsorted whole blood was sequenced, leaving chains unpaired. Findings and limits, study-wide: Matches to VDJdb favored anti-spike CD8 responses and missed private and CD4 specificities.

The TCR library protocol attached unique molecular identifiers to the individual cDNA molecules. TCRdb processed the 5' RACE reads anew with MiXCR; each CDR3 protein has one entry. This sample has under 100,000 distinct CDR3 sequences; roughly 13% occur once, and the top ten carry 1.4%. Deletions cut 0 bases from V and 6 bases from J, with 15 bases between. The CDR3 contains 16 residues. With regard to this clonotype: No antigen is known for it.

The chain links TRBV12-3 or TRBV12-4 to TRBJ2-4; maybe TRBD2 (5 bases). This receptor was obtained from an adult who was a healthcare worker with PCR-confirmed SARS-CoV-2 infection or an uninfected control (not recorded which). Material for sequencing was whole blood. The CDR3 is CASSLAMDWEGNIQYF. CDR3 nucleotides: TGTGCCAGCAGTTTAGCCATGGACTGGGAAGGAAACATTCAGTACTTC.